A single sample is the source of the 27 T cell receptor beta chains below, sequenced in a study of blood T cell repertoires in COVID-19. TCRdb's copy holds only in-frame clones and misses some; the assay was immunoSEQ multiplex PCR. The sample has about 180,000 clones; roughly nine tenths are singletons. Material for sequencing was peripheral blood. These receptor sequences come from a woman in her twenties or thirties with active or convalescent COVID-19.

CDR3 sequence: CASSLDTTNEKLFF. CDR3 nucleotide sequence: TGCGCCAGCAGCCTCGACACAACTAATGAAAAACTGTTTTTT. The V and J genes are TRBV5-1 and TRBJ1-4; D unclear. V was clipped by 4 bases and J by 0 bases, with 7 bases between them. The CDR3 length is 14 residues. Germline values: CDR1 SGHRS, CDR2 YFSETQ.

The J gene is TRBJ1-1, the V gene TRBV29-1; TRBD1 is a possible D gene (6 bases). The CDR3 has 14 residues. Per germline, CDR1 SQVTM and CDR2 ANQGSEA. V dropped 7 bases and J dropped 0 bases, with 15 bases sitting between them. This chain's CDR3 is CSARTAPMNTEAFF. The CDR3 nucleotides are TGCAGCGCCCGGACAGCACCTATGAACACTGAAGCTTTCTTT.

The chain links TRBV13 to TRBJ2-7; D perhaps matches TRBD1 (5 bases). From germline, CDR1 is PRHDT and CDR2 FYEKMQ (reference sequence). The germline V and J ends were trimmed by 3 bases and 2 bases, with 8 bases remaining between them. CDR3 size: 13 residues. The CDR3 region is CASSLTDTYEQYF. CDR3 DNA sequence: TGTGCCAGCAGCTTGACGGACACCTACGAGCAGTACTTC.

The chain joins TRBV7-2 to TRBJ2-7; no clear D. The V end was cut by 1 base, the J end by 3 bases, with 4 bases between. CDR3 length: 12 residues. CDR1 and CDR2 (germline): SGHTA, FQGNSA. CDR3 protein: CASSLVIYEQYF. The CDR3 DNA reads TGTGCCAGCAGCTTAGTTATCTACGAGCAGTACTTC.

This chain links TRBV27 with TRBJ2-2; TRBD2 matches 7 bases. The CDR3 extends over 13 amino acids. The J segment lost 3 bases and the V segment lost 7 bases, leaving 2 bases of the junction unmatched. CDR1 is MNHEY and CDR2 is SMNVEV in the germline V gene (reference sequence). In DNA form, the CDR3 reads TGTGCCAGCACTAGCGGCTACACCGGGGAGCTGTTTTTT. Translated: CASTSGYTGELFF.

The genes are TRBV13 and TRBJ2-3; 7 bases fit TRBD2. Germline CDR1 and CDR2: PRHDT and FYEKMQ (reference sequence). The CDR3 consists of 16 residues. J lost 6 bases, V lost 5 bases, and 14 bases had no gene match. The CDR3 protein is CASSVRLAHEGDTQYF. The CDR3 DNA sequence: TGTGCCAGCAGCGTCCGACTAGCTCATGAGGGGGATACGCAGTATTTT.

The rearrangement uses TRBV7-9 and TRBJ1-1; D is unclear. V lost 1 base and J lost 10, with 10 bases in between. Germline CDR1 is SEHNR and CDR2 is FQNEAQ (reference sequence). The CDR3 sequence is 12 residues long. CDR3 coding DNA: TGTGCCAGCAGCTTAGGTCCTAATACAGCTTTCTTT. It codes for CASSLGPNTAFF. Variable domain in full (rest from reference TRBV7-9 and TRBJ1-1): DTGVSQNPRHKITKRGQNVTFRCDPISEHNRLYWYRQTLGQGPEFLTYFQNEAQLEKSRLLSDRFSAERPKGSFSTLEIQRTEQGDSAMYLCASSLGPNTAFFGQGTRLTVV.

The genes are TRBV24-1 and TRBJ2-1; 13 nucleotides agree with TRBD2. The CDR3 extends over 17 amino acids. The ends lost 4 bases at V and 4 bases at J; junction bases unmatched: 6. The germline V gene has CDR1 KGHDR and CDR2 SFDVKD. CDR3 sequence: CATSDYGTSGTYNEQFF. The CDR3 DNA reads TGTGCCACCAGTGACTACGGGACTAGCGGGACATACAATGAGCAGTTCTTC.

The rearrangement joins TRBV13 to TRBJ1-1; 9 bases are a match to TRBD1. In germline, CDR1 is PRHDT, CDR2 FYEKMQ (reference sequence). With V trimmed by 5 bases and J by 5 bases, 6 bases remained unmatched. The CDR3 spans 14 residues. The CDR3 DNA follows: TGTGCCAGCAGCGACCGACAGGGGGGAACTGAAGCTTTCTTT. Amino acid sequence: CASSDRQGGTEAFF.

V gene TRBV5-8 combines with J gene TRBJ2-7; D uncertain. V lost 4 bases and J lost 3, with 8 bases in between. This CDR3 has 12 amino acids. Germline lookup yields CDR1 SGHTS and CDR2 YDEGEE. CDR3 sequence reads: CASSRQRYEQYF. In DNA, the CDR3 is TGTGCCAGCAGCCGCCAGCGCTACGAGCAGTACTTC.

The gene calls are TRBV7-9 and TRBJ2-5; D is perhaps TRBD2 (6 bases). The V gene's germline CDR1 is SEHNR and CDR2 FQNEAQ (reference sequence). V was clipped by 2 bases and J by 3 bases, with 7 bases between them. The CDR3 covers 13 residues. CDR3 DNA sequence: TGTGCCAGCAGCTTATTAGCGGAAGAGACCCAGTACTTC. As protein: CASSLLAEETQYF.

The chain links TRBV5-4 to TRBJ1-3, with D uncertain. V was trimmed by 4 bases and J by 2 bases, leaving 10 bases between them. The germline CDR1 and CDR2 sequences are SGHNT and YYREEE (reference sequence). This CDR3 has 14 residues. This CDR3 reads CASSHRTAGNTIYF. DNA for the CDR3: TGTGCCAGCAGCCATCGCACAGCTGGAAACACCATATATTTT. Complete variable domain (other parts from reference TRBV5-4 and TRBJ1-3): ETGVTQSPTHLIKTRGQQVTLRCSSQSGHNTVSWYQQALGQGPQFIFQYYREEENGRGNFPPRFSGLQFPNYSSELNVNALELDDSALYLCASSHRTAGNTIYFGEGSWLTVV.

The rearrangement uses TRBV3-1 (or the pseudogene TRBV3-2) and TRBJ2-1, with 11 bases lining up with TRBD1. This CDR3 region has 14 residues. V was pared by 6 bases and J by 6 bases, with 4 bases of the junction left unmatched. Germline CDR1 reads LGHDT; CDR2 reads YNNKEL (reference sequence). For the CDR3, the DNA is TGTGCCAGCAGGGGACAGGGGGTTGCCAATGAGCAGTTCTTC. Protein sequence: CASRGQGVANEQFF.

The J gene is TRBJ1-2, the V gene TRBV7-8; possibly TRBD1 for D (6 bases). Germline loops: CDR1 SGHVS, CDR2 FQNEAQ. Between the trimmed V and J ends, which lost 5 bases and 6 bases, there was a span of 22 bases. This CDR3 is built from 16 residues. CDR3 nucleotide sequence: TGTGCCAGCAGCCGTCCCCCGGGGGGCTCCCCTCATGGCTACACCTTC. Protein product: CASSRPPGGSPHGYTF.

The V gene is TRBV29-1, the J gene TRBJ1-3; the D gene is possibly TRBD1 (6 bases). Between the trimmed V and J ends, which lost 5 bases and 4 bases, there was a span of 21 bases. The germline CDR1 and CDR2 sequences are SQVTM and ANQGSEA. The CDR3 spans 16 residues. In DNA, the CDR3 is TGCAGCGTTCCGGGCACCGTACAGGGTGGCGGAAACACCATATATTTT. This encodes CSVPGTVQGGGNTIYF. The complete variable domain, with remaining parts taken from reference TRBV29-1 and TRBJ1-3, reads SAVISQKPSRDICQRGTSLTIQCQVDSQVTMMFWYRQQPGQSLTLIATANQGSEATYESGFVIDKFPISRPNLTFSTLTVSNMSPEDSSIYLCSVPGTVQGGGNTIYFGEGSWLTVV.

For this clone: The junction departs from the called germline gene at one end, perhaps through a read error. J is TRBJ1-5 and V is TRBV9, with D tentatively TRBD1 (5 bases). The germline gives CDR1 SGDLS, CDR2 YYNGEE. The CDR3 is 15 amino acids. In nucleotides, the CDR3 is TGTGCCCGCAGCGGGGGGGGTCAAAGCAATCAGCCCCAGCATTTT. Its translation: CARSGGGQSNQPQHF.

The rearrangement links TRBV6-5 to TRBJ2-5; weak D call: TRBD2 (5 bases). The CDR3 has 16 residues. CDR1 and CDR2 from the germline V gene are MNHEY and SVGAGI. With 0 bases removed from V and 3 bases from J, the gap between germline ends came to 14 bases. CDR3 DNA sequence: TGTGCCAGCAGTTACTCCCTGAGAGGGTTAAAAGAGACCCAGTACTTC. Its protein is CASSYSLRGLKETQYF.

This sequence joins TRBV19 and TRBJ2-2; D gene uncertain. The germline V gene encodes CDR1 LNHDA and CDR2 SQIVND (reference sequence). Between the trimmed V and J ends, which lost 7 bases and 4 bases, there was a span of 7 bases. CDR3 size: 12 residues. CDR3 region: CASTSPTGELFF. The CDR3 coding sequence is TGTGCCAGTACCTCCCCCACCGGGGAGCTGTTTTTT.

The rearrangement joins TRBV15 to TRBJ1-1; D may be TRBD1 (5 bases). Trimming took 6 bases from V and 1 from J, leaving 9 bases between them. There are 13 residues in the CDR3. Looked up from germline, CDR1 is LNHNV and CDR2 is YYDKDF (reference sequence). The CDR3 region has the DNA TGTGCCACCAGTGTACAGGAGAACACTGAAGCTTTCTTT. It encodes CATSVQENTEAFF.

The rearrangement links TRBV10-3 to TRBJ2-5; TRBD1 agrees at 9 bases. This CDR3 has 16 residues. V lost 3 bases to trimming and J lost 2 bases; unmatched junction nucleotides: 7. Germline assignment: CDR1 ENHRY and CDR2 SYGVKD. The CDR3 sequence: CAISDRVGTGQETQYF. CDR3 DNA: TGTGCCATCAGTGATCGAGTTGGGACAGGGCAAGAGACCCAGTACTTC.

This clone was found a few times. This rearrangement joins TRBV3-1 (or the pseudogene TRBV3-2) to TRBJ2-7; D unresolved. CDR3 length equals 12 residues. The germline V gene encodes CDR1 LGHDT and CDR2 YNNKEL (reference sequence). V lost 1 base to trimming and J lost 2 bases, with 3 bases between them. The CDR3 loop reads CASSQVTYEQYF. The CDR3 coding sequence is TGTGCCAGCAGCCAAGTCACCTACGAGCAGTACTTC.

V and J are TRBV5-1 and TRBJ1-4, with 7 bases lining up with TRBD1. CDR1 and CDR2 from the germline V gene are SGHRS and YFSETQ. There are 14 residues in the CDR3. The V and J ends lost 4 bases and 8 bases, in that order; junction bases with no gene match: 8. Here the CDR3 DNA reads TGCGCCAGCAGCCCGACAGGGCTTAGCGAAAAACTGTTTTTT. It codes for CASSPTGLSEKLFF.

J is TRBJ1-1 and V is TRBV5-1; no reliable D call. The CDR3 has 14 residues. The V gene lost 7 bases and the J gene lost 4 bases, with 17 bases spanning the gap. Germline V gene lookup returns CDR1 SGHRS and CDR2 YFSETQ. The CDR3 sequence: CASQTSGVGTEAFF. The DNA of the CDR3 is TGCGCCAGCCAGACCTCCGGGGTCGGCACTGAAGCTTTCTTT.

The rearrangement uses TRBV6-5 and TRBJ2-2; D remains unclear. Trimming pared 2 bases from V and 1 base from J, leaving 5 bases between. The CDR3 runs to 14 residues. Per the germline V gene, CDR1 is MNHEY and CDR2 is SVGAGI. CDR3 nucleotide sequence: TGTGCCAGCAGTTACGTGCGGAACACCGGGGAGCTGTTTTTT. It codes for CASSYVRNTGELFF.

J is TRBJ2-3 and V is TRBV4-1; D not resolved. CDR3 length equals 15 residues. The germline gives CDR1 MGHRA, CDR2 YSYEKL. Trimming took off 1 base at V and 2 bases at J, with 10 bases between the two ends. In DNA form, the CDR3 reads TGCGCCAGCAGCCAAGTAAATTCCCCCACAGATACGCAGTATTTT. Translated: CASSQVNSPTDTQYF.

The chain is built from TRBV7-8 and TRBJ2-3, with D possibly being TRBD1 (6 bases). Per the germline V gene, CDR1 is SGHVS and CDR2 is FQNEAQ. CDR3 size: 14 residues. V lost 5 bases to trimming and J lost 1 base, with 10 bases between them. CDR3 sequence reads: CASSQDRGTDTQYF. The CDR3 nucleotides are TGTGCCAGCAGCCAGGACAGAGGCACAGATACGCAGTATTTT. The full variable domain, with the rest looked up from reference TRBV7-8 and TRBJ2-3, is GAGVSQSPRYKVAKRGQDVALRCDPISGHVSLFWYQQALGQGPEFLTYFQNEAQLDKSGLPSDRFFAERPEGSVSTLKIQRTQQEDSAVYLCASSQDRGTDTQYFGPGTRLTVL.

The chain joins TRBV5-6 to TRBJ2-2, with D uncertain. The V end lost 4 bases, the J end lost 5 bases, and 12 bases lay between the germline ends. This CDR3 region has 14 residues. Germline lookup yields CDR1 SGHDT and CDR2 YYEEEE. In DNA form, the CDR3 reads TGTGCCAGCAGCCTCACCCCGAGGACCGGGGAGCTGTTTTTT. Translating it yields CASSLTPRTGELFF.